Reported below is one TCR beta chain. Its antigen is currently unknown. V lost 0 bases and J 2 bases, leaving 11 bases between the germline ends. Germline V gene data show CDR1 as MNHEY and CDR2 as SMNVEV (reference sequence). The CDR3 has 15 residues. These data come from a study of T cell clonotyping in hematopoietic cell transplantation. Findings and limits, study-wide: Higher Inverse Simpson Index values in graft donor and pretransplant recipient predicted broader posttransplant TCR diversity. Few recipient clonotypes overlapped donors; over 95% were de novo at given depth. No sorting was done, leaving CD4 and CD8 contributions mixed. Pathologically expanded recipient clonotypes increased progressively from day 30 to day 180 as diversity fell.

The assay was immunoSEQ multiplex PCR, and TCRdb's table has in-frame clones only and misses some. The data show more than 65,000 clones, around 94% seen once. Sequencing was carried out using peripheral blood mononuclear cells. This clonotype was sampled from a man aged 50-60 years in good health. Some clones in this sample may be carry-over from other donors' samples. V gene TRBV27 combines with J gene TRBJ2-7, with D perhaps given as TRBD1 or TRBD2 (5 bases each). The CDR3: CASSLSGDPPYEQYF. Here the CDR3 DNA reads TGTGCCAGCAGTTTATCTGGGGACCCTCCCTACGAGCAGTACTTC.